The 4 T cell receptor beta chains below were found in one sample sequenced in a study of cytomegalovirus exposure and HLA in healthy donors. Using immunoSEQ multiplex PCR, the repertoire was profiled, and TCRdb retains in-frame clones only, with some absent. Among 120,000 to 150,000 clones listed, 88% were seen once. Sequenced material: PBMCs. The receptors originated from a woman under 30 in good health and CMV-seropositive.

This chain connects TRBV18 to TRBJ1-5; D is ambiguous. This CDR3 contains 13 residues. Germline assignment: CDR1 KGHSH and CDR2 LQKENI. V dropped 3 bases and J dropped 5 bases, with 8 bases sitting between them. The CDR3 sequence: CASSPWHDQPQHF. The CDR3 DNA reads TGTGCCAGCTCACCGTGGCACGATCAGCCCCAGCATTTT.

The chain uses TRBV9 and TRBJ2-1; 8 bases align to TRBD2. CDR3 length: 16 residues. J gave up 3 bases and V 3 bases, and 8 bases lay outside the gene matches. Germline-derived CDR1 and CDR2 are SGDLS and YYNGEE. The CDR3 DNA sequence: TGTGCCAGCAGCGCCACTGGAACTAGCGGCTACAATGAGCAGTTCTTC. This sequence encodes CASSATGTSGYNEQFF.

This sequence joins TRBV2 and TRBJ2-4; no definite D call. Trimming removed 3 bases from V and 0 bases from J, with 6 bases in between. The length of the CDR3 is 14 residues. In germline, CDR1 is SNHLY, CDR2 FYNNEI. This CDR3 is CASSDRVAKNIQYF. The CDR3 DNA is TGTGCCAGCAGTGACCGAGTAGCCAAAAACATTCAGTACTTC.

J is TRBJ2-1 and V is TRBV2; TRBD2 agrees at 12 bases. The CDR3 is 15 residues long. V was pared by 6 bases and J by 5 bases, with 5 bases of the junction left unmatched. Germline lookup yields CDR1 SNHLY and CDR2 FYNNEI. The CDR3 protein is CASRRTSGTHNEQFF. For the CDR3, the DNA is TGTGCCAGCAGGAGGACTAGCGGGACACACAATGAGCAGTTCTTC.